These 22 T cell receptor beta chains share one sample of origin, sequenced in a study of response to subunit inactivated influenza vaccine. MiXCR, run by TCRdb on the RT-PCR reads, gives a single entry per CDR3 protein. Among 300,000 to 350,000 distinct CDR3 sequences listed, 21% were seen once. The specimen comprised PBMCs from blood, sampled approximately 20 months after vaccination. All receptors come from a man between 50 and 75 years old who received an inactivated influenza vaccine.

In this sample, this clonotype turned up a few times. The chain recombines TRBV7-8 with TRBJ1-2; 8 positions agree with TRBD1. The CDR3 loop spans 14 amino acids. J was trimmed by 4 bases and V by 4 bases; bases with no gene match: 5. CDR1 and CDR2 from the germline V gene are SGHVS and FQNEAQ. CDR3: CASSSGTGFYGYTF. The CDR3 DNA reads TGTGCCAGCAGCTCAGGGACAGGCTTCTATGGCTACACCTTC.

This clonotype was observed a single time. The genes are TRBV7-9 and TRBJ2-1; TRBD2 aligns across 8 bases. The V segment lost 8 bases and the J segment 7 bases; nucleotides outside the gene matches: 16. Per the germline V gene, CDR1 is SEHNR and CDR2 is FQNEAQ (reference sequence). The CDR3 consists of 16 residues. DNA of the CDR3: TGTGCCAGCTCCGTCATCGGGAGGGTCCAGGTAAATGAGCAGTTCTTC. This gives the protein CASSVIGRVQVNEQFF.

This clonotype was counted at least ten times. This chain uses TRBV5-6 with TRBJ1-2; 7 bases are a match to TRBD1. With V trimmed by 4 bases and J by 10 bases, 10 bases remained unmatched. The germline V gene has CDR1 SGHDT and CDR2 YYEEEE. The CDR3 spans 13 residues. The CDR3: CASSQAGTDLYTF. CDR3 in DNA: TGTGCCAGCAGCCAAGCCGGGACAGACCTCTACACCTTC.

In its sample, this clonotype was seen a few times. The rearrangement uses TRBV20-1 and TRBJ2-7; D is uncertain. The CDR3 is made up of 13 amino acids. Germline V lookup: CDR1 DFQATT, CDR2 SNEGSKA (reference sequence). The V gene lost 1 base and the J gene lost 3 bases, with 10 bases spanning the gap. The CDR3 nucleotides read TGCAGTGCTAGAGTGGCTAATCACTACGAGCAGTACTTC. Protein sequence: CSARVANHYEQYF.

Turning to this clonotype: A much larger clone lies a single base off, so this may be a read error. The chain recombines TRBV3-1 with TRBJ1-5; D remains unclear. The CDR3 runs to 15 residues. Germline V gene lookup returns CDR1 LGHDT and CDR2 YNNKEL (reference sequence). This CDR3 is CASSQDYGSNQAQHF. The CDR3 DNA reads as TGTGCCAGCAGCCAAGATTATGGTAGCAATCAGGCCCAGCATTTT.

This rearrangement joins TRBV11-2 to TRBJ1-2; D possibly corresponds to TRBD1 (5 bases). Looked up from germline, CDR1 is SGHAT and CDR2 is FQNNGV. The germline V and J ends were trimmed by 2 bases and 7 bases, with 26 bases remaining between them. The CDR3 covers 18 residues. CDR3 coding DNA: TGTGCCAGCAGCTTACGGGGGACCAAGGGTGGAATGGCTGGTGGCTACACCTTC. It translates to CASSLRGTKGGMAGGYTF.

The V and J genes are TRBV19 and TRBJ2-1, with D uncertain. The V end lost 2 bases, the J end lost 3 bases, and 11 bases lay between the germline ends. CDR1 and CDR2 from the germline V gene are LNHDA and SQIVND (reference sequence). The CDR3 spans 15 residues. The chain's CDR3 is CASSIIRAGYNEQFF. The CDR3 DNA sequence: TGTGCCAGTAGTATAATCCGGGCCGGCTACAATGAGCAGTTCTTC.

V is TRBV9 and J is TRBJ2-1; 10 nucleotides agree with TRBD2. CDR1 is SGDLS and CDR2 is YYNGEE in the germline V gene. V trimming: 4 bases; J trimming: 0 bases; junction bases outside the gene matches: 1. The CDR3 loop spans 15 amino acids. Here the CDR3 reads CASSTSGTSYNEQFF. The CDR3 DNA reads TGTGCCAGCAGCACTAGCGGGACCTCCTACAATGAGCAGTTCTTC.

The rearrangement joins TRBV7-9 to TRBJ2-3; 9 positions agree with TRBD2. V was clipped by 4 bases and J by 2 bases; unmatched bases: 4. CDR1 is SEHNR and CDR2 is FQNEAQ in the germline V gene (reference sequence). The CDR3 is 15 amino acids. CDR3 region: CASSSRLAVTDTQYF. The CDR3 bases are TGTGCCAGCAGCTCTCGACTAGCGGTCACAGATACGCAGTATTTT.

This clonotype was seen more than once but under ten times. This chain uses TRBV5-1 with TRBJ2-3; the D is unclear. Trimming took 3 bases from V and 0 from J, leaving 8 bases between them. The CDR3 is 14 residues long. CDR1 and CDR2 (germline): SGHRS, YFSETQ. CDR3 DNA: TGCGCCAGCAGCTCGACACCTAGCACAGATACGCAGTATTTT. Residues: CASSSTPSTDTQYF. Looking up the rest from reference TRBV5-1 and TRBJ2-3 gives the full variable domain: KAGVTQTPRYLIKTRGQQVTLSCSPISGHRSVSWYQQTPGQGLQFLFEYFSETQRNKGNFPGRFSGRQFSNSRSEMNVSTLELGDSALYLCASSSTPSTDTQYFGPGTRLTVL.

The chain couples TRBV3-1 to TRBJ2-1; TRBD1 matches at 10 bases. Germline CDR1 is LGHDT and CDR2 is YNNKEL (reference sequence). The V and J ends lost 1 base and 9 bases, in that order; junction bases with no gene match: 9. The CDR3 sequence is 16 residues long. The CDR3 DNA reads TGTGCCAGCAGCCAAGTTGTGGGACAGGGGCAGATTGAGCAGTTCTTC. Translation gives CASSQVVGQGQIEQFF.

This clonotype came up many times. This chain links TRBV12-3 or TRBV12-4 with TRBJ2-1; 12 bases match TRBD2. This CDR3 has 16 residues. With 5 bases clipped from V and 7 bases from J, the junction kept 9 bases outside the gene matches. Here the CDR3 DNA reads TGTGCCAGCAGTGCCCTAGCGGGGGGGTTTGCTAATGAGCAGTTCTTC. Amino acids: CASSALAGGFANEQFF.

DNA of the CDR3: TGCGCCAGCAGCCAAGTGGGCGGGGGGCCGGATACGCAGTATTTT. Amino acids: CASSQVGGGPDTQYF. The rearrangement links TRBV4-3 to TRBJ2-3; 8 bases are a match to TRBD2. CDR1 and CDR2 from the germline V gene are LGHNA and YSLEER. J gave up 6 bases and V 1 base, and 6 bases lay outside the gene matches. The CDR3 is 15 amino acids.

This clonotype was recorded at least ten times. The chain employs TRBV9 and TRBJ1-6, with D perhaps TRBD1 (6 bases). CDR3 length equals 14 residues. The ends were cut back, 4 bases at V and 7 bases at J, with 12 bases in the middle. Germline V lookup: CDR1 SGDLS, CDR2 YYNGEE. As DNA, the CDR3 is TGTGCCAGCAGCTCCTGGACAGTAAATTCACCCCTCCACTTT. Translating it yields CASSSWTVNSPLHF.

This sequence joins TRBV20-1 and TRBJ1-2; weak D call: TRBD1 (6 bases). Germline-derived CDR1 and CDR2 are DFQATT and SNEGSKA (reference sequence). Trimming took 6 bases from V and 4 from J, leaving 15 bases between them. The length of the CDR3 is 13 residues. CDR3 bases: TGCAGTGCAGAAGGGGGGGGCGGCTATGGCTACACCTTC. Translated, it gives CSAEGGGGYGYTF.

This clonotype was found many times. The chain recombines TRBV5-5 with TRBJ1-5; D gene uncertain. CDR3 size: 15 residues. CDR1 is SGHKS, CDR2 YYEKEE, per germline (reference sequence). Between the trimmed V and J ends, which lost 0 bases and 3 bases, there was a span of 10 bases. CDR3 loop: CASSLGAGNNQPQHF. CDR3 coding DNA: TGTGCCAGCAGCTTGGGGGCGGGGAACAATCAGCCCCAGCATTTT.

Only a few counts were recorded for this clonotype. This rearrangement joins TRBV5-1 to TRBJ2-7; D is unresolved. CDR3 length: 15 amino acids. V lost 1 base to trimming and J lost 0 bases, with 11 bases between them. Germline V gene sequence: CDR1 SGHRS, CDR2 YFSETQ. CDR3 protein: CASSLNGGDSYEQYF. The CDR3 DNA is TGCGCCAGCAGCTTGAATGGCGGTGACTCCTACGAGCAGTACTTC.

This clonotype was picked up a small number of times. The chain employs TRBV7-2 and TRBJ2-3; either TRBD1 or TRBD2 may fit D (7 bases each). The CDR3 has 16 amino acids. The V end was cut by 0 bases, the J end by 5 bases, with 15 bases between. Germline V lookup: CDR1 SGHTA, CDR2 FQGNSA. As DNA, the CDR3 is TGTGCCAGCAGCTTAGCGCAAGGGGGCGGGAGAGATACGCAGTATTTT. Encoded protein: CASSLAQGGGRDTQYF.

V gene TRBV24-1 combines with J gene TRBJ1-2; 9 bases fit TRBD1. CDR1 is KGHDR and CDR2 is SFDVKD in the germline V gene. The V gene end was trimmed by 9 bases and the J gene end by 2 bases; junction bases not matched to a gene: 0. This CDR3 has 12 amino acids. CDR3 nucleotide sequence: TGTGCCACCGGGACAGGGAACTATGGCTACACCTTC. Residues: CATGTGNYGYTF.

As regards this clonotype: A much larger clonotype is one base distant, so this may be a read error. The chain uses TRBV20-1 and TRBJ1-1; D ambiguous. The germline CDR1 and CDR2 sequences are DFQATT and SNEGSKA (reference sequence). The CDR3 is 11 residues long. Trimming removed 6 bases from V and 1 base from J, with 6 bases in between. CDR3 in amino acids: CSAPGNTEAFF. The CDR3, as DNA: TGCAGTGCCCCTGGGAACACTGAAGCTTTCTTT.

There are a few counts of this clonotype. The chain links TRBV11-2 to TRBJ2-7, with unresolved D. The CDR3 length is 13 residues. Germline V gives CDR1 SGHAT, CDR2 FQNNGV. V shed 7 bases and J shed 1 base, with 11 bases lying between them. CDR3 DNA sequence: TGTGCCAGCACCCCCCTCTCGTCCTACGAGCAGTACTTC. It is translated as CASTPLSSYEQYF.

The chain joins TRBV28 to TRBJ2-2, with 7 nucleotides matching TRBD1. With 6 bases clipped from V and 5 bases from J, the junction kept 6 bases outside the gene matches. Per germline, CDR1 MDHEN and CDR2 SYDVKM. This CDR3 comprises 14 residues. The CDR3 DNA is TGTGCCAGCAGGCCTCGACAGGGAACCGGGGAGCTGTTTTTT. Translating it yields CASRPRQGTGELFF.